These T cell receptor beta chains were read from a single sample in a study of blood T cell repertoires in COVID-19. Repertoires were generated with immunoSEQ multiplex PCR, while TCRdb's copy carries only in-frame clones and drops some. The sample lists a few hundred thousand clones; 65% to 90% were seen once. Sequencing used peripheral blood. The receptor source for this set is a middle-aged man with active or convalescent COVID-19. Both conserved end residues are part of each CDR3. Fields, in order: J gene, V gene, clone size, D gene, CDR3 protein, CDR3 DNA. D genes are given only for firm matches. Size is stated for part of the rows, as once, few or many counts, or as a class when the clone is expanded.

J gene: TRBJ2-3; V gene: TRBV6-2/TRBV6-3; clone size: -; D gene: -; CDR3 protein: CASSYPPNTQYF; CDR3 DNA: TGTGCCAGCAGTTACCCCCCCAATACGCAGTATTTT
J gene: TRBJ2-7; V gene: TRBV7-9; clone size: -; D gene: TRBD2; CDR3 protein: CASSPSGGPDEQYF; CDR3 DNA: TGTGCCAGCAGCCCGTCGGGAGGACCGGACGAGCAGTACTTC
J gene: TRBJ2-1; V gene: TRBV2; clone size: -; D gene: TRBD2; CDR3 protein: CASSGSGNGEQFF; CDR3 DNA: TGTGCCAGCAGTGGAAGCGGGAACGGTGAGCAGTTCTTC
J gene: TRBJ1-6; V gene: TRBV19; clone size: once; D gene: -; CDR3 protein: CAARSYNSPLHF; CDR3 DNA: TGTGCCGCGAGGTCCTATAATTCACCCCTCCACTTT
J gene: TRBJ1-2; V gene: TRBV5-1; clone size: -; D gene: -; CDR3 protein: CASSSGGNYGYTF; CDR3 DNA: TGCGCCAGCAGCTCGGGAGGCAACTATGGCTACACCTTC
J gene: TRBJ2-2; V gene: TRBV19; clone size: -; D gene: TRBD2; CDR3 protein: CASSIGLAGGPGELFF; CDR3 DNA: TGTGCCAGTAGTATTGGGCTAGCGGGAGGCCCCGGGGAGCTGTTTTTT
J gene: TRBJ2-1; V gene: TRBV9; clone size: -; D gene: TRBD2; CDR3 protein: CASSAFGRANEQFF; CDR3 DNA: TGTGCCAGCAGCGCTTTCGGGAGGGCCAATGAGCAGTTCTTC
J gene: TRBJ2-1; V gene: TRBV7-9; clone size: -; D gene: -; CDR3 protein: CASSLAYGSNEQFF; CDR3 DNA: TGTGCCAGCAGCTTAGCGTACGGTAGCAATGAGCAGTTCTTC
J gene: TRBJ2-2; V gene: TRBV5-1; clone size: -; D gene: -; CDR3 protein: CASSFTPTLALTPPRFTGELFF; CDR3 DNA: TGCGCCAGCAGCTTTACACCAACACTAGCCCTCACCCCCCCAAGGTTCACCGGGGAGCTGTTTTTT
J gene: TRBJ2-5; V gene: TRBV5-1; clone size: -; D gene: TRBD1; CDR3 protein: CASSLGDREGSETQYF; CDR3 DNA: TGCGCCAGCAGCTTGGGGGACAGGGAGGGTTCGGAGACCCAGTACTTC
J gene: TRBJ2-7; V gene: TRBV6-1; clone size: -; D gene: TRBD2; CDR3 protein: CASSGPRIAGGYEQYF; CDR3 DNA: TGTGCCAGCAGTGGGCCCCGCATAGCGGGGGGCTACGAGCAGTACTTC
J gene: TRBJ1-6; V gene: TRBV5-1; clone size: -; D gene: TRBD1; CDR3 protein: CASSLVAGGNSPLHF; CDR3 DNA: TGCGCCAGCAGCTTGGTTGCAGGGGGAAATTCACCCCTCCACTTT
J gene: TRBJ1-5; V gene: TRBV18; clone size: -; D gene: TRBD1; CDR3 protein: CASSGQGAEPQHF; CDR3 DNA: TGTGCCAGCTCCGGACAGGGCGCTGAGCCCCAGCATTTT
J gene: TRBJ2-5; V gene: TRBV4-1; clone size: -; D gene: TRBD2; CDR3 protein: CASSLLGTSAETQYF; CDR3 DNA: TGCGCCAGCAGCCTCCTAGGGACTAGCGCCGAGACCCAGTACTTC
J gene: TRBJ1-1; V gene: TRBV9; clone size: -; D gene: -; CDR3 protein: CASSVDGGANTEAFF; CDR3 DNA: TGTGCCAGCAGCGTAGACGGGGGGGCGAACACTGAAGCTTTCTTT
J gene: TRBJ1-5; V gene: TRBV12-3/TRBV12-4; clone size: -; D gene: -; CDR3 protein: CASSLGDIQHF; CDR3 DNA: TGTGCCAGCAGTCTAGGGGACATCCAGCATTTT
J gene: TRBJ2-1; V gene: TRBV27; clone size: -; D gene: -; CDR3 protein: CATRLSGSYNEQFF; CDR3 DNA: TGTGCCACCAGACTAAGCGGGTCTTACAATGAGCAGTTCTTC
J gene: TRBJ2-1; V gene: TRBV5-6; clone size: -; D gene: TRBD1; CDR3 protein: CASSSGQGEAGQFF; CDR3 DNA: TGTGCCAGCAGCTCCGGACAGGGTGAGGCTGGGCAGTTCTTC
J gene: TRBJ1-2; V gene: TRBV27; clone size: -; D gene: TRBD1; CDR3 protein: CASSLTGQGVWRGYTF; CDR3 DNA: TGTGCCAGCAGTTTAACTGGACAGGGGGTGTGGCGTGGCTACACCTTC
J gene: TRBJ2-1; V gene: TRBV29-1; clone size: -; D gene: TRBD1; CDR3 protein: CSVAGQGFYEQFF; CDR3 DNA: TGCAGCGTTGCGGGACAGGGGTTCTATGAGCAGTTCTTC